This is a list of T cell receptor beta chains from one sample in a study of a mutant IDH1 vaccine in newly diagnosed glioma. For these receptors, no antigen is known. Here immunoSEQ multiplex PCR was the method, and the copy in TCRdb shows in-frame clones only, minus some. The sample has about 64,000 clones, 74% seen once. Specimen: PBMCs, collected from a glioma patient whose treatment included an IDH1 peptide vaccine. These receptors all stem from a man in his fifties or sixties with glioma. The CDR3 runs from the conserved cysteine through the conserved F or W. Each record gives: clone size, V gene, D gene, J gene, CDR3 protein, CDR3 DNA. A D gene is named only where the DNA matches it firmly. Only part of the rows carry a size: once, few, many, or a class if the clone is expanded.

few	TRBV7-9	-	TRBJ1-1	CASSTGGGNTEAFF	TGTGCCAGCAGTACAGGTGGGGGCAACACTGAAGCTTTCTTT
-	TRBV5-1	-	TRBJ2-7	CASSPSIYEQYF	TGCGCCAGCAGCCCGTCTATCTACGAGCAGTACTTC
-	TRBV2	-	TRBJ1-5	CASVSEQGGGQPQHF	TGTGCCAGCGTGAGCGAACAGGGTGGTGGTCAGCCCCAGCATTTT
-	TRBV18	-	TRBJ1-1	CASSPPDTEAFF	TGTGCCAGCTCACCACCGGACACTGAAGCTTTCTTT
-	TRBV5-4	-	TRBJ2-2	CASSGGGGGLTGELFF	TGTGCCAGCAGCGGGGGAGGAGGGGGGCTCACCGGGGAGCTGTTTTTT
-	TRBV27	-	TRBJ1-4	CASGRSATNEKLFF	TGTGCCAGCGGGCGTTCGGCAACTAATGAAAAACTGTTTTTT
-	TRBV11-2	-	TRBJ2-7	CASSPQGLYEQYF	TGTGCCAGCAGCCCGCAGGGTCTCTACGAGCAGTACTTC
-	TRBV2	TRBD1	TRBJ2-2	CASIPDRAGTGELFF	TGTGCCAGCATCCCGGACAGGGCAGGAACCGGGGAGCTGTTTTTT
-	TRBV6-1	TRBD2	TRBJ2-3	CASSEDPGGADTQYF	TGTGCCAGCAGTGAAGATCCGGGGGGGGCCGATACGCAGTATTTT
-	TRBV29-1	-	TRBJ1-5	CSVEWGPNQPQHF	TGCAGCGTTGAGTGGGGGCCCAATCAGCCCCAGCATTTT
few	TRBV5-1	-	TRBJ1-1	CASSRSIENTEAFF	TGCGCCAGCAGCCGATCCATAGAGAACACTGAAGCTTTCTTT
-	TRBV5-1	TRBD2	TRBJ2-1	CASSELAGENEQFF	TGCGCCAGCAGCGAACTAGCGGGGGAAAATGAGCAGTTCTTC
-	TRBV29-1	TRBD1	TRBJ1-1	CSVVDRDTEAFF	TGCAGCGTTGTCGACAGGGACACTGAAGCTTTCTTT
-	TRBV9	TRBD2	TRBJ2-7	CASSVGSGDFSYEQYF	TGTGCCAGCAGCGTAGGGAGCGGGGACTTCTCCTACGAGCAGTACTTC
-	TRBV29-1	TRBD1	TRBJ2-1	CSVPTGQGGLFF	TGCAGCGTCCCTACGGGACAGGGAGGTCTGTTCTTC
-	TRBV29-1	-	TRBJ1-2	CSFSGQTSAYGYTF	TGCAGCTTCTCTGGACAGACGAGCGCTTATGGCTACACCTTC
-	TRBV5-8	-	TRBJ1-2	CATGRVGGYTF	TGTGCCACCGGAAGGGTTGGCGGCTACACCTTC